This T cell receptor beta chain emerged from a study of shared clonotypes between healthy human individuals. The CDR3 is made up of 16 amino acids. Per germline, CDR1 WNHNN and CDR2 SYGVQD (reference sequence). The V segment lost 8 bases and the J segment 0 bases; nucleotides outside the gene matches: 8. Here immunoSEQ multiplex PCR was the method, and the copy in TCRdb shows in-frame clones only, minus some. The repertoire holds nearly 1 million clones, 76% seen once, with about 1.5% in the top ten. Study conclusions and caveats: On the whole, naive subsets had larger estimated richness than memory subsets had.

This clone was counted only a few times. Antigen specificity is unknown. Sequencing was carried out using memory CD4+ T cells sorted from blood. Specified subset: CD45RA-negative fraction. The TCR was taken from a man aged 18-30 years in good health. V and J are TRBV10-1 and TRBJ1-5, with 9 bases matching TRBD1. Written as DNA, the CDR3 is TGCGCCAGCCCCGGGACAGGGAGACATAGCAATCAGCCCCAGCATTTT. This translates into CASPGTGRHSNQPQHF.